One sample yielded the 8 T cell receptor beta chains listed below, sequenced in a study of HIV-infected patients and healthy controls. The repertoire came from unfractionated whole blood and reflected all unsorted peripheral T cells. cDNA was made from approximately 0.55 ug RNA using alpha and beta constant primers. Separate chain-specific third strand synthesis with multiplexing indices produced the alpha and beta libraries. TCRdb called the 5' RACE reads again in MiXCR, with one record for every CDR3 protein. The sample has about 17,000 distinct CDR3 sequences; roughly a tenth are singletons. The sample was blood. The receptors come from an adult in good health.

This clonotype was found many times. V is TRBV7-2 and J is TRBJ2-5; weak D call: TRBD1 (7 bases). This CDR3 comprises 15 residues. Trimming took 5 bases from V and 10 from J, leaving 23 bases between them. Germline V gene lookup returns CDR1 SGHTA and CDR2 FQGNSA. In DNA form, the CDR3 reads TGTGCCAGCAGCCTCCTTGGGGCGGGTCAGGGGGGCCAGTACTTC. Residues: CASSLLGAGQGGQYF.

This clonotype was seen repeatedly, ten times or more. This chain joins TRBV7-2 and TRBJ2-1; D perhaps matches TRBD2 (5 bases). Trimming removed 3 bases at V and 0 bases at J, with 15 bases between. Germline V lookup: CDR1 SGHTA, CDR2 FQGNSA. The CDR3 sequence is 17 residues long. The CDR3 bases are TGTGCCAGCAGCTTTAAAATTATGGCGGGCTCCTACAATGAGCAGTTCTTC. The encoded protein is CASSFKIMAGSYNEQFF. The variable domain in full, with the rest retrieved from reference TRBV7-2 and TRBJ2-1, is GAGVSQSPSNKVTEKGKDVELRCDPISGHTALYWYRQSLGQGLEFLIYFQGNSAPDKSGLPSDRFSAERTGGSVSTLTIQRTQQEDSAVYLCASSFKIMAGSYNEQFFGPGTRLTVL.

This clonotype was seen many times. This rearrangement joins TRBV29-1 to TRBJ1-1; weak D call: TRBD1 (6 bases). CDR1 and CDR2 (germline): SQVTM, ANQGSEA. The CDR3 spans 12 residues. Trimming left V 4 bases short and J 10 bases short, with 16 bases between. Here the CDR3 DNA reads TGCAGCGTTGTGGAACAGGGACTGGGAGCTTTCTTT. Residues: CSVVEQGLGAFF.

This clonotype is medium-sized. The chain couples TRBV5-5 to TRBJ2-5; D is unresolved. V lost 2 bases and J lost 5, with 13 bases in between. The CDR3 is 14 residues long. Germline V gene sequence: CDR1 SGHKS, CDR2 YYEKEE (reference sequence). The CDR3 reads CASSLPRTDETQYF. The CDR3 nucleotides read TGTGCCAGCAGCTTACCGCGGACGGATGAGACCCAGTACTTC.

This clonotype occurred many times. This chain joins TRBV6-6 and TRBJ2-7; 7 bases fit TRBD2. Germline V CDR1 and CDR2: MNHNY, SVGAGI (reference sequence). J lost 3 bases, V lost 8 bases, and 10 bases had no gene match. The CDR3 has 14 amino acids. Here the CDR3 reads CASRPRDYIYEQYF. The CDR3 bases are TGTGCCAGCCGACCCCGGGACTACATCTACGAGCAGTACTTC.

The sample holds many counts of this clonotype. This chain connects TRBV6-2 or TRBV6-3 to TRBJ2-7; 7 bases agree with TRBD1. The V gene end was trimmed by 9 bases and the J gene end by 4 bases; junction bases not matched to a gene: 6. The CDR3 is made up of 12 amino acids. Germline CDR1 MNHEY, CDR2 SVGEGT. The CDR3, as DNA: TGTGCCAGTCGACAGGGAAAATACGAGCAGTACTTC. Translating it yields CASRQGKYEQYF.

V gene TRBV30 combines with J gene TRBJ2-1, with TRBD2 identical over 11 bases. Per the germline V gene, CDR1 is GTSNPN and CDR2 is SVGIG (reference sequence). The J segment lost 10 bases and the V segment lost 1 base, leaving 3 bases of the junction unmatched. This CDR3 has 13 residues. CDR3 in DNA: TGTGCCTGGAGTGCACTAGCGGGAGAGGAGCAGTTCTTC. This gives the protein CAWSALAGEEQFF.

This clonotype has only one observation. The chain combines TRBV6-5 with TRBJ1-5, with D uncertain. The V gene's germline CDR1 is MNHEY and CDR2 SVGAGI. The length of the CDR3 is 13 residues. Trimming stripped 6 bases from V and 3 bases from J, with 9 bases between. The CDR3 DNA is TGTGCCAGCAGGCCGGGCCCCAATCAGCCCCAGCATTTT. The encoded protein is CASRPGPNQPQHF.